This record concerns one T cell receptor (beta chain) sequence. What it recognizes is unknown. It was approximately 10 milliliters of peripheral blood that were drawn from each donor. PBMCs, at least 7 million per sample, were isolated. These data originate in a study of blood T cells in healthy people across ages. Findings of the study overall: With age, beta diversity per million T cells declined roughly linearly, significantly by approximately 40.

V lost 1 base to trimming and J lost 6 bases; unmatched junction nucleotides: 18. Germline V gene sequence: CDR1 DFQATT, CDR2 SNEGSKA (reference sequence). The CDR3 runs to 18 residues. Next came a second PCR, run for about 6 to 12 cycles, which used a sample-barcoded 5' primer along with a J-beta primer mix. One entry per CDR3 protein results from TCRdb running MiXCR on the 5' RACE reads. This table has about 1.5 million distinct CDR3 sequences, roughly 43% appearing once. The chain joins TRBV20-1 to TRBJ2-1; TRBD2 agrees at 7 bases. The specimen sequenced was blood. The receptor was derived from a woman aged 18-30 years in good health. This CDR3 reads CSARGLAVPTDPCNEQFF. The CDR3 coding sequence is TGCAGTGCTAGAGGGCTAGCGGTACCCACGGATCCATGCAATGAGCAGTTCTTC.